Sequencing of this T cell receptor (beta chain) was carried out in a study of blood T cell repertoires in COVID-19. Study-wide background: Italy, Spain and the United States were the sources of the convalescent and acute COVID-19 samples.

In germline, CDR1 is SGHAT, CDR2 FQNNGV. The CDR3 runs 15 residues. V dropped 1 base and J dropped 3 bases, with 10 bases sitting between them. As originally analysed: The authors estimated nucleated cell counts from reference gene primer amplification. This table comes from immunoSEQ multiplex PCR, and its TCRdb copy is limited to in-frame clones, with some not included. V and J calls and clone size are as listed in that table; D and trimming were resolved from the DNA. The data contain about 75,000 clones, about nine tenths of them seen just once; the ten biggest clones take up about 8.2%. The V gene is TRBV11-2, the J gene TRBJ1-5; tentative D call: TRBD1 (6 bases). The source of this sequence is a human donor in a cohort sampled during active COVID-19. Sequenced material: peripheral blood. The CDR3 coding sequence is TGTGCCAGCAGCTTAGCGGGACAACCCAATCAGCCCCAGCATTTT. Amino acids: CASSLAGQPNQPQHF.